The 17 T cell receptor beta chains listed next were all sequenced from one sample in a study of human T cells and chemical hapten exposure listed by TCRdb under 2021. Receptors were amplified or captured by RACE. TCRdb shows the sequencer as NextSeq 500. TCRdb redid the processing of the public reads, applying fastp at Q25 and MiXCR, and retained in-frame beta chains. CDR3 protein duplicates are merged, each entry listing the most common genes and DNA. In this sample the table shows 60,000 to 75,000 distinct CDR3 sequences, about 7% of which occur a single time. In total, the top ten clones hold around 1.6% of the sample. The meaning of the sample's time point label: pre-sensitization, week 0. What the treatment or condition label conveys for this sample: therapeutic diphenylcyclopropenone sensitization with weekly scalp DPC. The source material was whole blood, sampled in connection with sensitization to the hapten diphenylcyclopropenone (DPC). The receptors derive from a woman in her 30s with alopecia areata. Some clones in this sample may be carry-over from other donors' samples.

This chain joins TRBV6-5 and TRBJ1-1; D is uncertain. This CDR3 is built from 14 residues. V lost 6 bases to trimming and J lost 6 bases, with 17 bases between them. Germline lookup yields CDR1 MNHEY and CDR2 SVGAGI. In DNA form, the CDR3 reads TGTGCCAGCAGCCCGTCGGACCCTTGGCCTGAAGCTTTCTTT. The encoded protein is CASSPSDPWPEAFF.

V and J are TRBV24-1 and TRBJ2-1, with TRBD2 matching 11 bases. The V segment lost 5 bases and the J segment 0 bases; nucleotides outside the gene matches: 11. The germline gives CDR1 KGHDR, CDR2 SFDVKD. The CDR3 runs to 19 residues. The CDR3 protein is CATSAVTSGGLSSYNEQFF. As DNA, the CDR3 is TGTGCCACCAGTGCCGTTACTAGCGGGGGCCTAAGCTCCTACAATGAGCAGTTCTTC.

Ten or more counts support this clonotype. The chain is built from TRBV20-1 and TRBJ2-1; D unresolved. V dropped 3 bases and J dropped 4 bases, with 10 bases sitting between them. The CDR3 is 13 residues long. CDR1 is DFQATT and CDR2 is SNEGSKA in the germline V gene (reference sequence). CDR3 residues: CSASLGSYNEQFF. As DNA, the CDR3 is TGCAGTGCTAGTCTGGGGTCGTACAATGAGCAGTTCTTC.

This clonotype was seen a handful of times. V and J are TRBV4-1 and TRBJ1-5; D remains unclear. Per the germline V gene, CDR1 is MGHRA and CDR2 is YSYEKL. V dropped 0 bases and J dropped 6 bases, with 6 bases sitting between them. The CDR3 totals 13 residues. CDR3 protein: CASSQDNFQPQHF. As DNA, the CDR3 is TGCGCCAGCAGCCAAGATAACTTTCAGCCCCAGCATTTT.

This clonotype was recorded many times. The chain has TRBV18 and TRBJ1-3, with unresolved D. There are 14 residues in the CDR3. Trimming shortened V by 1 base and J by 0 bases, and 4 bases separated the two germline ends. CDR1 and CDR2 (germline): KGHSH, LQKENI. CDR3 in amino acids: CASSPRVSGNTIYF. The CDR3 DNA reads as TGTGCCAGCTCACCACGGGTCTCTGGAAACACCATATATTTT. The whole variable domain, remainder taken from reference TRBV18 and TRBJ1-3, is NAGVMQNPRHLVRRRGQEARLRCSPMKGHSHVYWYRQLPEEGLKFMVYLQKENIIDESGMPKERFSAEFPKEGPSILRIQQVVRGDSAAYFCASSPRVSGNTIYFGEGSWLTVV.

This clonotype was recorded many times. The chain combines TRBV29-1 with TRBJ1-2; D call uncertain. V was cut by 1 base and J by 9 bases, with 12 bases left in between. This CDR3 is built from 12 residues. The germline V gene encodes CDR1 SQVTM and CDR2 ANQGSEA. CDR3 in DNA: TGCAGCGTTGAAGGGGTCGGACGGAGCTACACCTTC. Translated: CSVEGVGRSYTF. Full variable domain (rest looked up from reference TRBV29-1 and TRBJ1-2): SAVISQKPSRDICQRGTSLTIQCQVDSQVTMMFWYRQQPGQSLTLIATANQGSEATYESGFVIDKFPISRPNLTFSTLTVSNMSPEDSSIYLCSVEGVGRSYTFGSGTRLTVV.

There are many counts of this clonotype. The V call is TRBV3-1, the J call TRBJ2-3; 7 bases are a match to TRBD2. V shed 4 bases, J shed 1 base, and the junction held 2 bases outside the gene matches. This CDR3 has 14 residues. Germline CDR1 reads LGHDT; CDR2 reads YNNKEL (reference sequence). CDR3 in amino acids: CASSRSGGTDTQYF. CDR3 nucleotide sequence: TGTGCCAGCAGCCGAAGCGGGGGCACAGATACGCAGTATTTT.

The chain couples TRBV6-6 to TRBJ1-2, with 9 bases matching TRBD1. V was pared by 4 bases and J by 8 bases, with 5 bases of the junction left unmatched. Germline assignment: CDR1 MNHNY and CDR2 SVGAGI (reference sequence). The CDR3 is made up of 13 amino acids. This CDR3 reads CASSSQGATGYTF. CDR3 DNA: TGTGCCAGCAGTTCACAGGGGGCGACCGGCTACACCTTC.

At least ten counts were recorded for this clonotype. This chain uses TRBV14 with TRBJ1-6; TRBD1 might be the D (5 bases). V shed 5 bases and J shed 7 bases, with 9 bases lying between them. The CDR3 runs 13 residues. From germline, CDR1 is SGHDN and CDR2 FVKESK. CDR3: CASSARQNSPLHF. For the CDR3, the DNA is TGTGCCAGCAGCGCACGACAGAATTCACCCCTCCACTTT.

This clonotype was detected ten times or more. J is TRBJ2-3 and V is TRBV30, with D possibly being TRBD1 (5 bases). CDR1 is GTSNPN and CDR2 is SVGIG in the germline V gene (reference sequence). The CDR3 is made up of 15 amino acids. The ends were cut back, 0 bases at V and 2 bases at J, with 12 bases in the middle. The CDR3 here is CAWSVLRGPTDTQYF. CDR3 in DNA: TGTGCCTGGAGTGTACTAAGGGGCCCCACAGATACGCAGTATTTT.

This clonotype was observed at least ten times. V is TRBV10-3 and J is TRBJ2-6; D ambiguous. The V gene's germline CDR1 is ENHRY and CDR2 SYGVKD. The CDR3 extends over 15 amino acids. V was pared by 2 bases and J by 5 bases, with 10 bases between. The CDR3 coding sequence is TGTGCCATCAGTGAGCCCCCACCCTGGGCCAACGTCCTGACTTTC. It is translated as CAISEPPPWANVLTF.

The sample holds many counts of this clonotype. The chain employs TRBV25-1 and TRBJ2-5; 7 nucleotides match TRBD2. The CDR3 is 15 residues long. Trimming removed 2 bases from V and 2 bases from J; junction bases left unmatched: 5. Germline CDR1 reads MGHDK; CDR2 reads SYGVNS. The CDR3 DNA follows: TGTGCCAGCAGTGAACCTAGCGGCCGACAAGAGACCCAGTACTTC. Protein product: CASSEPSGRQETQYF.

In this sample, this clonotype turned up a few times. The chain joins TRBV5-1 to TRBJ1-2; TRBD1 matches at 10 bases. The CDR3 runs to 14 residues. The germline gives CDR1 SGHRS, CDR2 YFSETQ. The junction had 13 bases not matched to a gene; V was cut back by 4 bases and J by 13 bases. The CDR3 is CASSPPPGQGVSTF. CDR3 coding DNA: TGCGCCAGCAGCCCACCGCCTGGACAGGGGGTTTCCACCTTC.

This clonotype was counted at least ten times. This sequence joins TRBV7-2 and TRBJ2-5; D gene uncertain. This CDR3 spans 12 amino acids. CDR1 is SGHTA, CDR2 FQGNSA, per germline. Trimming left V 2 bases short and J 5 bases short, with 6 bases between. The CDR3 sequence: CASSLWSETQYF. The CDR3, as DNA: TGTGCCAGCAGCTTATGGTCGGAGACCCAGTACTTC.

J is TRBJ2-7 and V is TRBV20-1; TRBD1 matches 9 bases. There are 14 residues in the CDR3. J lost 5 bases, V lost 5 bases, and 10 bases had no gene match. Germline V CDR1 and CDR2: DFQATT, SNEGSKA (reference sequence). CDR3: CSARPGTGTDEQYF. Written as DNA, the CDR3 is TGCAGTGCTCGACCCGGGACAGGGACTGACGAGCAGTACTTC.

The gene calls are TRBV19 and TRBJ1-6; D is unresolved. The germline V and J ends were trimmed by 9 bases and 0 bases, with 15 bases remaining between them. The CDR3 consists of 16 residues. Germline CDR1 and CDR2: LNHDA and SQIVND (reference sequence). CDR3: CASKERASSYNSPLHF. CDR3 DNA sequence: TGTGCCAGCAAAGAGCGGGCCAGCTCCTATAATTCACCCCTCCACTTT.

In this sample, this clonotype turned up many times. This rearrangement joins TRBV2 to TRBJ1-5; possible D gene TRBD1, 6 bases. Trimming took off 3 bases at V and 9 bases at J, with 18 bases between the two ends. From germline, CDR1 is SNHLY and CDR2 FYNNEI. CDR3 length equals 15 residues. The CDR3 spells CASSEGTPPERPQHF. Written as DNA, the CDR3 is TGTGCCAGCAGTGAGGGGACACCGCCGGAGCGGCCCCAGCATTTT. The variable domain in full, completed from reference TRBV2 and TRBJ1-5, reads EPEVTQTPSHQVTQMGQEVILRCVPISNHLYFYWYRQILGQKVEFLVSFYNNEISEKSEIFDDQFSVERPDGSNFTLKIRSTKLEDSAMYFCASSEGTPPERPQHFGDGTRLSIL.